This T cell receptor (beta chain) is from a study of T cell responses to AZD1222 COVID-19 vaccine. Profiled with immunoSEQ multiplex PCR; TCRdb holds only in-frame clones, not every one. The sample contains some 79,000 clones, about 78% of which appear only once. The trim removed 4 bases at V and 6 bases at J, leaving 6 bases unmatched. Germline CDR1 and CDR2: MNHEY and SVGAGI. This CDR3 comprises 15 residues. The sequence was collected from an adult who received the AZD1222 COVID-19 vaccine. The genes are TRBV6-5 and TRBJ2-1; TRBD2 agrees at 10 bases. The sample was peripheral blood, taken 28 days after the second AZD1222 dose. As DNA, the CDR3 is TGTGCCAGCAGTTTACTAGCGGGGACTCTCAATGAGCAGTTCTTC. Its translation: CASSLLAGTLNEQFF.